The sequence of this T cell receptor (beta chain) was determined in a study of metastatic and nonmetastatic thyroid tumors. Overall study context: Blood and tumor or nodule tissue repertoires from malignant and benign thyroid patients were compared. Whole-study findings and limits: The reported finding was significantly higher TCR beta diversity in malignant thyroid tumors relative to benign nodules, in blood and tumor.

This CDR3 comprises 13 residues. Germline V gene lookup returns CDR1 MNHNS and CDR2 SASEGT. V gave up 8 bases and J gave up 1 base, with 12 bases separating them. Authors' processing steps: A papillary thyroid cancer distant-metastasis classifier was built from CDR3 differences across clinicopathological groups. MiXCR was used by TCRdb to re-call the PCR reads. V and J calls and clone size were set by TCRdb, not the authors. The sample yields roughly 30,000 clones, around 4% seen once. Ahead of thyroid surgery, no patient had received treatment of any kind. In this sample, this clone is medium-sized. Its antigen is not known.

The specimen was blood. This receptor was obtained from a male donor with papillary thyroid cancer or a benign thyroid nodule (not recorded which). Some clones in this sample may be carry-over from other donors' samples. This chain joins TRBV6-1 and TRBJ2-7; D call uncertain. The CDR3 nucleotides are TGTGCCAGCTTAAGGGATTCTTCCTACGAGCAGTACTTC. Protein sequence: CASLRDSSYEQYF.